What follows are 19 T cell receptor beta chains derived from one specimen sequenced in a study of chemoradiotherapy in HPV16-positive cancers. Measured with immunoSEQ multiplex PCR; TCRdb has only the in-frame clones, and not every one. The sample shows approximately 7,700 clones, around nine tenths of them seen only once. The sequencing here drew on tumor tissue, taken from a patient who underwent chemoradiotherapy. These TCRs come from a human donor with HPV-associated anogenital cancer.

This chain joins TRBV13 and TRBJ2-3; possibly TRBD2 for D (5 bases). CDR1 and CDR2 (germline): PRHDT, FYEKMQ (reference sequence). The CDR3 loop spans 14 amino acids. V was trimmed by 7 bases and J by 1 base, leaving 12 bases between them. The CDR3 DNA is TGTGCCAGCACCACCTGGGGAGGCACAGATACGCAGTATTTT. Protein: CASTTWGGTDTQYF.

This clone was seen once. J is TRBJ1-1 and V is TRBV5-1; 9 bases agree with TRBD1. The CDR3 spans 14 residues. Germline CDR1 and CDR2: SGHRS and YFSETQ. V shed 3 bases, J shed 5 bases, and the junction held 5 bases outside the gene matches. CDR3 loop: CASSYTGGSTEAFF. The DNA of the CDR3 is TGCGCCAGCAGCTATACAGGGGGCTCAACTGAAGCTTTCTTT.

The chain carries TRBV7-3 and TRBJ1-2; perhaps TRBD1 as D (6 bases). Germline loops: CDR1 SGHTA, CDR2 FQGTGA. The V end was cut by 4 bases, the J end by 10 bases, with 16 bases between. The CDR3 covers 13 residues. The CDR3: CASSSLRGGPYTF. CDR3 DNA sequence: TGTGCCAGCAGCTCTCTCCGGGGGGGGCCCTACACCTTC.

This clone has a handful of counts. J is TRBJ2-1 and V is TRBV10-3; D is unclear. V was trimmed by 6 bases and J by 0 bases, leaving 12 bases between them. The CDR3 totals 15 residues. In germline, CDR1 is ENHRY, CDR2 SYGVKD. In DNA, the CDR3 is TGTGCCATCAGGCAGACTTGGAGCTCCTACAATGAGCAGTTCTTC. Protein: CAIRQTWSSYNEQFF.

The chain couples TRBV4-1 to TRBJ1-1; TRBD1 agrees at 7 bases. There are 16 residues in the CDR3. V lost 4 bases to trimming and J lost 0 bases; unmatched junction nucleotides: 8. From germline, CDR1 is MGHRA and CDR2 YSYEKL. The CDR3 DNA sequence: TGCGCCAGCAGCCCGGACAGGACGGTTTTGAACACTGAAGCTTTCTTT. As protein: CASSPDRTVLNTEAFF.

CDR3 nucleotide sequence: TGTGCCAGCAGCCAAGGACATGCGGATCAGCCCCAGCATTTT. Residues: CASSQGHADQPQHF. The chain carries TRBV4-2 and TRBJ1-5; D remains unclear. The CDR3 length is 14 residues. Germline CDR1 and CDR2: LGHNA and YNFKEQ. The V gene lost 1 base and the J gene lost 5 bases, with 9 bases spanning the gap.

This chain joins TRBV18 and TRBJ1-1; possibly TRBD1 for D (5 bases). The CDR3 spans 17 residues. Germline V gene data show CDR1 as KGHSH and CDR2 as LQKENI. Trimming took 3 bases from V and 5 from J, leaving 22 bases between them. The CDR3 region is CASSPPRGEQGNTEAFF. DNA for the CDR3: TGTGCCAGCTCACCCCCAAGAGGGGAGCAGGGAAATACTGAAGCTTTCTTT.

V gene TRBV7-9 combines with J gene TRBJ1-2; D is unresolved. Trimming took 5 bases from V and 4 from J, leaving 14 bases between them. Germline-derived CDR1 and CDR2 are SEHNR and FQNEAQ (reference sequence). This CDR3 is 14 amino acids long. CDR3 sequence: CASSPYRDIYGYTF. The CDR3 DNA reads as TGTGCCAGCAGCCCTTACCGAGACATCTATGGCTACACCTTC.

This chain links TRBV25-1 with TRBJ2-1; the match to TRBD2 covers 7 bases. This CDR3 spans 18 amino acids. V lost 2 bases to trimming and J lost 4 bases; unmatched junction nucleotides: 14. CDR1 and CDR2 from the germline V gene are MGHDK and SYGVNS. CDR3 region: CASSEEREGRSSYNEQFF. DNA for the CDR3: TGTGCCAGCAGTGAAGAAAGGGAGGGCCGATCGTCTTACAATGAGCAGTTCTTC.

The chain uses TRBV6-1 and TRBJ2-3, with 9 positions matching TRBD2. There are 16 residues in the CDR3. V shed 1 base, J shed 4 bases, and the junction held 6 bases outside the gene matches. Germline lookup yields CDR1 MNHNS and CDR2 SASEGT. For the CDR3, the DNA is TGTGCCAGCAGTGAAGTCCCTAGCGGGGAGCCAGATACGCAGTATTTT. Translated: CASSEVPSGEPDTQYF.

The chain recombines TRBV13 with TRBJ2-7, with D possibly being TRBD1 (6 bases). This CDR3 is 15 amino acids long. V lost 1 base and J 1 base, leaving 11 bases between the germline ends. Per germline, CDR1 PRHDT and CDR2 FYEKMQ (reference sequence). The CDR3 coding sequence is TGTGCCAGCAGCTTAGTACAGGGTGGTTCCTACGAGCAGTACTTC. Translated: CASSLVQGGSYEQYF.

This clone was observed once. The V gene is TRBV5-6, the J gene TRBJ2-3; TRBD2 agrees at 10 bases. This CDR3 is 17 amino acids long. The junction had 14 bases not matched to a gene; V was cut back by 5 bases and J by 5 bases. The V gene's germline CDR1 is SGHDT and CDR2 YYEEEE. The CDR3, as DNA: TGTGCCAGCAGAGGGGTCAGCGGGAGGGCCTATAGAGATACGCAGTATTTT. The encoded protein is CASRGVSGRAYRDTQYF.

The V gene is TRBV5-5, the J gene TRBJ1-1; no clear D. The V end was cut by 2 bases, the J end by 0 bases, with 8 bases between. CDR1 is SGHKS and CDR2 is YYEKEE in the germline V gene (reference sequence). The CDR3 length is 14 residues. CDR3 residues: CASSFGKVNTEAFF. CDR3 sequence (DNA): TGTGCCAGCAGCTTTGGGAAAGTGAACACTGAAGCTTTCTTT. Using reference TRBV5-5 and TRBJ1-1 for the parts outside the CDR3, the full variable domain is DAGVTQSPTHLIKTRGQQVTLRCSPISGHKSVSWYQQVLGQGPQFIFQYYEKEERGRGNFPDRFSARQFPNYSSELNVNALLLGDSALYLCASSFGKVNTEAFFGQGTRLTVV.

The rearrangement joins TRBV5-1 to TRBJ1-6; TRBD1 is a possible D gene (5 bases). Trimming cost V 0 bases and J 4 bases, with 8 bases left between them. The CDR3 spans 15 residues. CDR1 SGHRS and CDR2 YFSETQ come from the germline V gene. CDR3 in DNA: TGCGCCAGCAGCTTGGGACCAGGGTATAATTCACCCCTCCACTTT. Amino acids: CASSLGPGYNSPLHF.

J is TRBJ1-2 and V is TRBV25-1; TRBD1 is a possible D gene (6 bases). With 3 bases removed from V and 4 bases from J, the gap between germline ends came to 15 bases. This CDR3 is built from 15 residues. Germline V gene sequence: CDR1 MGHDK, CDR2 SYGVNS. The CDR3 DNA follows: TGTGCCAGCAGTGATCTTGTGGGGGCCGGCTATGGCTACACCTTC. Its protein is CASSDLVGAGYGYTF.

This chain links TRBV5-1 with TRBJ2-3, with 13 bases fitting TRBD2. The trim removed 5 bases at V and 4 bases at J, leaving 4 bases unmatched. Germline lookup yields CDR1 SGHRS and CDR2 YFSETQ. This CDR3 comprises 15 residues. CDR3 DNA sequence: TGCGCCAGCAGACTCGGACTAGCGGGGGCAGATACGCAGTATTTT. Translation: CASRLGLAGADTQYF.

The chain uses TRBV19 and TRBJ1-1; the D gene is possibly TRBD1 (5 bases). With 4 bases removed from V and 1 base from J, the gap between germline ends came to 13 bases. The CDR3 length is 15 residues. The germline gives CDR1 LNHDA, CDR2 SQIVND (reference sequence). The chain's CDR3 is CASSSWAGQNTEAFF. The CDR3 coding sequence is TGTGCCAGTAGTAGTTGGGCCGGACAGAACACTGAAGCTTTCTTT.

In DNA, the CDR3 is TGCGCCAGCAGCACACGACTAGCTCCCTACAATGAGCAGTTCTTC. This sequence encodes CASSTRLAPYNEQFF. V gene TRBV5-1 combines with J gene TRBJ2-1; 7 bases are a match to TRBD2. With V trimmed by 4 bases and J by 2 bases, 6 bases remained unmatched. Germline CDR1 SGHRS, CDR2 YFSETQ. The CDR3 has 15 residues.

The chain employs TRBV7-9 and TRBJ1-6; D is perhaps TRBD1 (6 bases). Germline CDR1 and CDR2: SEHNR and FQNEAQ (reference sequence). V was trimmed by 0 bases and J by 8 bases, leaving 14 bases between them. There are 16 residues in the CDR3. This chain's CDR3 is CASSLASQGLDSPLHF. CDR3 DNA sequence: TGTGCCAGCAGCTTAGCGTCACAGGGTTTAGATTCACCCCTCCACTTT.